Below are 20 T cell receptor beta chains sequenced from a single sample in a study of Graves' ophthalmopathy and Graves' hyperthyroidism. RNA transcripts were the template, and TCR beta CDR3 regions were amplified from them. First-round RT-PCR with HTBI primers preceded a second-round multiplex PCR. Using its own MiXCR run on the multiplex PCR reads, TCRdb lists one record per CDR3 protein. The sample carries around 1,000,000 distinct CDR3 sequences, roughly two fifths recorded once. The source material was peripheral blood or thyroid tissue (not recorded which). The receptors were gathered from an adult man with Graves' hyperthyroidism.

Points on this clonotype: Because it lacks the conserved phenylalanine or tryptophan at the end, this CDR3 is likely a read error. The chain couples TRBV7-9 to TRBJ1-2, with a tentative D call TRBD1 (5 bases). Germline assignment: CDR1 SEHNR and CDR2 FQNEAQ (reference sequence). Trimming cost V 1 base and J 4 bases, with 19 bases left between them. The CDR3 sequence is 17 residues long. The CDR3 nucleotides read TGTGCCAGCAGCTTAGACAGGAGGAACGCTATCCTCTATGGCTACACCTTG. Protein sequence: CASSLDRRNAILYGYTL.

V gene TRBV5-1 combines with J gene TRBJ2-2; D unresolved. Germline V lookup: CDR1 SGHRS, CDR2 YFSETQ. The ends were cut back, 4 bases at V and 5 bases at J, with 15 bases in the middle. This CDR3 contains 15 residues. The chain's CDR3 is CASSLHDPRTGELFF. The CDR3 DNA reads as TGCGCCAGCAGCCTACACGATCCCCGAACCGGGGAGCTGTTTTTT.

The chain joins TRBV15 to TRBJ1-1; the D gene is possibly TRBD1 (6 bases). The CDR3 loop spans 16 amino acids. The V gene's germline CDR1 is LNHNV and CDR2 YYDKDF (reference sequence). The ends were cut back, 0 bases at V and 1 base at J, with 12 bases in the middle. CDR3 amino acids: CATSRDRAGENTEAFF. The CDR3, as DNA: TGTGCCACCAGCAGAGATCGGGCAGGGGAGAACACTGAAGCTTTCTTT.

The chain recombines TRBV2 with TRBJ2-7, with 7 nucleotides matching TRBD1. CDR3 length equals 14 residues. Trimming removed 1 base from V and 5 bases from J; junction bases left unmatched: 5. The germline V gene encodes CDR1 SNHLY and CDR2 FYNNEI. The CDR3 is CASSEDRGLHEQYF. In DNA form, the CDR3 reads TGTGCCAGCAGTGAAGACAGGGGATTACACGAGCAGTACTTC.

This clonotype was observed at least ten times. The CDR3 sequence: CAITARTGELFF. CDR3 nucleotides: TGTGCCATCACGGCGCGGACCGGGGAGCTGTTTTTT. This chain uses TRBV10-3 with TRBJ2-2; D uncertain. CDR1 and CDR2 from the germline V gene are ENHRY and SYGVKD. With 7 bases removed from V and 5 bases from J, the gap between germline ends came to 8 bases. The CDR3 sequence is 12 residues long.

The chain links TRBV2 to TRBJ1-1; no clear D gene. Trimming pared 6 bases from V and 1 base from J, leaving 9 bases between. Germline V lookup: CDR1 SNHLY, CDR2 FYNNEI. The CDR3 runs to 13 residues. CDR3 coding DNA: TGTGCCAGCAGGGACCTTAAGAACACTGAAGCTTTCTTT. Amino acid sequence: CASRDLKNTEAFF.

There are a few counts of this clonotype. V usage is TRBV10-3 and J usage is TRBJ2-3; D not resolved. The CDR3 sequence is 13 residues long. In germline, CDR1 is ENHRY, CDR2 SYGVKD. The V end was cut by 6 bases, the J end by 0 bases, with 7 bases between. DNA for the CDR3: TGTGCCATCAGAAACGACAGCACAGATACGCAGTATTTT. Amino acids: CAIRNDSTDTQYF.

This clonotype came up many times. The genes are TRBV19 and TRBJ1-5; D remains ambiguous. This CDR3 is built from 15 residues. V gave up 6 bases and J gave up 4 bases, with 16 bases separating them. From germline, CDR1 is LNHDA and CDR2 SQIVND (reference sequence). The CDR3 DNA reads as TGTGCCAGTAGGCCCGAGCCAGGCCCTAATCAGCCCCAGCATTTT. It yields the protein CASRPEPGPNQPQHF.

This clonotype appeared many times. The chain employs TRBV4-2 and TRBJ1-4; D is unresolved. This CDR3 has 14 residues. V lost 0 bases and J lost 16, with 18 bases in between. CDR1 and CDR2 (germline): LGHNA, YNFKEQ. The CDR3: CASSQEVLSLRRFF. CDR3 coding DNA: TGTGCCAGCAGCCAAGAGGTGCTATCCCTTCGGAGGTTTTTT.

The chain joins TRBV12-3 or TRBV12-4 to TRBJ2-7; 8 bases align to TRBD1. J lost 9 bases, V lost 6 bases, and 7 bases had no gene match. The CDR3 spans 12 residues. The CDR3 sequence: CASRGQGSVQYF. The CDR3 coding sequence is TGTGCCAGCAGAGGACAGGGTTCGGTGCAGTACTTC.

The sample holds many counts of this clonotype. Its ends do not fully match the called genes, so a read error is possible. The CDR3 sequence: CNVETELGTAYGYTF. The CDR3 coding sequence is TGCAACGTTGAGACCGAACTCGGGACAGCCTATGGCTACACCTTC. The rearrangement joins TRBV29-1 to TRBJ1-2; 7 bases align to TRBD1. CDR1 and CDR2 from the germline V gene are SQVTM and ANQGSEA. The CDR3 covers 15 residues.

This clonotype was seen repeatedly, ten times or more. V and J are TRBV10-3 and TRBJ1-1, with D uncertain. Germline CDR1 reads ENHRY; CDR2 reads SYGVKD. This CDR3 region has 13 residues. Between the trimmed V and J ends, which lost 3 bases and 1 base, there was a span of 6 bases. The CDR3: CAISDQQNTEAFF. DNA of the CDR3: TGTGCCATCAGTGATCAGCAGAACACTGAAGCTTTCTTT.

This clonotype was seen only a few times. The chain uses TRBV14 and TRBJ2-7; D remains ambiguous. Germline V gives CDR1 SGHDN, CDR2 FVKESK. Trimming pared 0 bases from V and 7 bases from J, leaving 16 bases between. This CDR3 has 15 residues. The CDR3: CASSQDSRALGEQYF. In DNA form, the CDR3 reads TGTGCCAGCAGCCAAGATTCACGGGCGCTAGGGGAGCAGTACTTC.

Ten or more counts support this clonotype. This chain uses TRBV7-9 with TRBJ2-7; maybe TRBD1 (5 bases). The CDR3 is made up of 13 amino acids. V lost 1 base and J 6 bases, leaving 10 bases between the germline ends. Germline V gene sequence: CDR1 SEHNR, CDR2 FQNEAQ (reference sequence). CDR3 residues: CASSLVRQGEQYF. The DNA for the CDR3 is TGTGCCAGCAGCTTAGTTCGGCAGGGCGAGCAGTACTTC.

Ten or more counts support this clonotype. This chain uses TRBV7-2 with TRBJ1-3; no clear D. V shed 1 base and J shed 0 bases, with 10 bases lying between them. From germline, CDR1 is SGHTA and CDR2 FQGNSA. The CDR3 totals 16 residues. The CDR3 loop is CASSLVGSSSGNTIYF. In DNA, the CDR3 is TGTGCCAGCAGCTTAGTTGGCAGTTCCTCTGGAAACACCATATATTTT.

As concerns this clonotype: This may be a read error, as it is one base from a much larger clone. The chain carries TRBV19 and TRBJ1-4; possibly TRBD1 for D (5 bases). This CDR3 region has 15 residues. The germline V gene encodes CDR1 LNHDA and CDR2 SQIVND (reference sequence). CDR3 nucleotides: TGTGCCAGTAGTCCCCCGCCAGGGATGGATGAAAGACTGTTTTTT. Protein sequence: CASSPPPGMDERLFF.

This clonotype was picked up many times. V gene TRBV7-2 combines with J gene TRBJ2-5, with D unresolved. Germline CDR1 is SGHTA and CDR2 is FQGNSA. The CDR3 spans 13 residues. The V end lost 5 bases, the J end lost 3 bases, and 10 bases lay between the germline ends. In nucleotides, the CDR3 is TGTGCCAGCAGCCGAACCGACAAAGAGACCCAGTACTTC. Translated: CASSRTDKETQYF.

The chain links TRBV14 to TRBJ1-3; D might be TRBD1 (6 bases). CDR1 and CDR2 from the germline V gene are SGHDN and FVKESK. The CDR3 covers 16 residues. Trimming shortened V by 3 bases and J by 0 bases, and 12 bases separated the two germline ends. CDR3 sequence reads: CASSHATGSSGNTIYF. CDR3 nucleotides: TGTGCCAGCAGCCACGCTACAGGGTCCTCTGGAAACACCATATATTTT.

The table lists this clonotype with a few counts. The chain links TRBV4-3 to TRBJ2-6; D may be TRBD1 (6 bases). V lost 0 bases, J lost 2 bases, and 14 bases lay in between. Germline lookup yields CDR1 LGHNA and CDR2 YSLEER. The CDR3 is 18 amino acids. This CDR3 reads CASSQDSQGSAGANVLTF. CDR3 DNA: TGCGCCAGCAGCCAAGATTCACAGGGTAGCGCTGGGGCCAACGTCCTGACTTTC.

V and J are TRBV20-1 and TRBJ1-4, with D perhaps matching TRBD1 (5 bases). CDR1 and CDR2 (germline): DFQATT, SNEGSKA (reference sequence). The CDR3 sequence is 14 residues long. V shed 5 bases and J shed 2 bases, with 12 bases lying between them. As DNA, the CDR3 is TGCAGTGCTTTCCAGGGTGTTACTAATGAAAAACTGTTTTTT. It encodes CSAFQGVTNEKLFF.